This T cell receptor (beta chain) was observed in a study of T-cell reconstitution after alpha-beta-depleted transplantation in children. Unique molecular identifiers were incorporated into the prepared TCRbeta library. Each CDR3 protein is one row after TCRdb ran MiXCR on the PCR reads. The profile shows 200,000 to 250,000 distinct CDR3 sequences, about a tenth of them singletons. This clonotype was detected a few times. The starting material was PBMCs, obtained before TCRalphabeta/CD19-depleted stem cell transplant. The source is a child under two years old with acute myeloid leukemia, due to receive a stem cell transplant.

The CDR3 sequence: CASSEGTTSYNEQFF. Here the CDR3 DNA reads TGTGCCAGCAGTGAAGGGACTACCTCCTACAATGAGCAGTTCTTC. The rearrangement links TRBV6-1 to TRBJ2-1; possibly TRBD2 for D (6 bases). V was pared by 1 base and J by 0 bases, with 7 bases between. CDR3 length equals 15 residues. Germline V CDR1 and CDR2: MNHNS, SASEGT.